This entry describes one T cell receptor (beta chain). Its antigen remains unknown. This sample is part of a study of vaccination and CD4 T cells after COVID-19. V was shortened by 3 bases and J by 7 bases, with 15 bases between the two germline ends. The CDR3 has 14 residues. Germline V gene data show CDR1 as MDHEN and CDR2 as SYDVKM. Treatment indicated: approximately 11-day PBMC culture with coronavirus spike peptide pools or control peptides (ViraFEST assay). In the ViraFEST assay, peptide-pool expansion preceded TCR sequencing of expanded clonotypes. Sequencing of DNA taken from cultured CD4+ T cells relied on the Oncomine TCR Beta short-read assay. MiXCR, run by TCRdb on the PCR reads, gives a single entry per CDR3 protein. This sample has 15,000 to 20,000 distinct CDR3 sequences; 61% occur once, and the top ten carry around a tenth. Whole-study findings and limits: Within convalescent individuals, 304 out of 307 vaccine-specific clones proved to be spike mono-reactive.

The sequence was obtained from a human donor who had recovered from COVID-19. The J gene is TRBJ1-2, the V gene TRBV28; D gene ambiguous. Source material: CD4+ T cells from blood, cultured in vitro. DNA for the CDR3: TGTGCCAGCAGTTTCGTCCAGGTTAAGTCTGGCTACACCTTC. This translates into CASSFVQVKSGYTF.